The 10 T cell receptor beta chains below were found in one sample sequenced in a study of blood T cells in healthy people across ages. Together with a sample-barcoded 5' primer, a J-beta primer mix was included in a second PCR lasting 7 to 11 cycles. TCRdb recomputed calls from the 5' RACE reads with MiXCR, one row per CDR3 protein. The table lists about 780,000 distinct CDR3 sequences, more than 25% of them singletons, with less than 3.5% in the top ten. The same sample was also used in a study of T cells of mothers and their children.

Input material: blood. Receptor source: a boy between 5 and 17 years old in good health.

The gene calls are TRBV28 and TRBJ2-3, with D possibly matching TRBD1 (5 bases). V was trimmed by 5 bases and J by 1 base, leaving 16 bases between them. CDR1 is MDHEN and CDR2 is SYDVKM in the germline V gene. The CDR3 has 16 amino acids. The CDR3 loop is CASSPLQGSGTDTQYF. For the CDR3, the DNA is TGTGCCAGCAGTCCACTCCAGGGTTCCGGCACAGATACGCAGTATTTT. The variable domain in full, completed from reference TRBV28 and TRBJ2-3, reads DVKVTQSSRYLVKRTGEKVFLECVQDMDHENMFWYRQDPGLGLRLIYFSYDVKMKEKGDIPEGYSVSREKKERFSLILESASTNQTSMYLCASSPLQGSGTDTQYFGPGTRLTVL.

The chain's CDR3 is CASSLAAGFDNEKLFF. CDR3 nucleotide sequence: TGTGCCAGCAGTTTGGCGGCAGGGTTTGATAATGAAAAACTGTTTTTT. This sequence joins TRBV12-3 or TRBV12-4 and TRBJ1-4, with TRBD1 as a possible D gene (5 bases). The CDR3 consists of 16 residues. Trimming cost V 3 bases and J 4 bases, with 15 bases left between them.

This clonotype turned up a few times. V is TRBV7-8 and J is TRBJ2-7; 7 bases are a match to TRBD1. The V gene's germline CDR1 is SGHVS and CDR2 FQNEAQ. The CDR3 is made up of 14 amino acids. Germline trimming cut 5 bases from V and 0 bases from J; bases unmatched to any gene: 4. The CDR3 region is CASSMGQSSYEQYF. The CDR3 coding sequence is TGTGCCAGCAGCATGGGACAGTCCTCCTACGAGCAGTACTTC.

V is TRBV3-1 and J is TRBJ1-1; D call uncertain. This CDR3 has 14 amino acids. V was shortened by 0 bases and J by 2 bases, with 7 bases between the two germline ends. CDR1 and CDR2 (germline): LGHDT, YNNKEL (reference sequence). The CDR3 reads CASSQDRHNTEAFF. For the CDR3, the DNA is TGTGCCAGCAGCCAAGATCGGCATAACACTGAAGCTTTCTTT.

V is TRBV10-3 and J is TRBJ1-2; no definite D call. From germline, CDR1 is ENHRY and CDR2 SYGVKD. The CDR3 covers 12 residues. Trimming left V 4 bases short and J 6 bases short, with 9 bases between. The CDR3 DNA sequence: TGTGCCATCAGTGCTCCTTTGGATGGCTACACCTTC. It translates to CAISAPLDGYTF.

This clonotype was observed a few times. The rearrangement uses TRBV29-1 and TRBJ1-2; D gene ambiguous. Germline V CDR1 and CDR2: SQVTM, ANQGSEA. Trimming shortened V by 8 bases and J by 4 bases, and 17 bases separated the two germline ends. CDR3 size: 13 residues. The CDR3 coding sequence is TGCAGCTCCATGGATAGGGCGGGCTATGGCTACACCTTC. Protein sequence: CSSMDRAGYGYTF. Full variable domain (rest looked up from reference TRBV29-1 and TRBJ1-2): SAVISQKPSRDICQRGTSLTIQCQVDSQVTMMFWYRQQPGQSLTLIATANQGSEATYESGFVIDKFPISRPNLTFSTLTVSNMSPEDSSIYLCSSMDRAGYGYTFGSGTRLTVV.

This chain links TRBV2 with TRBJ1-2, with D perhaps TRBD1 (5 bases). Germline V gene lookup returns CDR1 SNHLY and CDR2 FYNNEI. Trimming shortened V by 5 bases and J by 6 bases, and 19 bases separated the two germline ends. The CDR3 contains 15 residues. In nucleotides, the CDR3 is TGTGCCAGCAGTCCTCTAACGGGACCTGGGCATGGCTACACCTTC. Its protein is CASSPLTGPGHGYTF.

This clonotype came up a few times. The chain has TRBV30 and TRBJ2-1; D gene uncertain. The CDR3 has 11 amino acids. V was shortened by 3 bases and J by 4 bases, with 4 bases between the two germline ends. Germline V lookup: CDR1 GTSNPN, CDR2 SVGIG (reference sequence). This chain's CDR3 is CAWRAYNEQFF. Written as DNA, the CDR3 is TGTGCCTGGAGGGCATACAATGAGCAGTTCTTC.

The CDR3 sequence is CASATSGETQYF. In DNA, the CDR3 is TGCGCCAGCGCGACTAGCGGGGAGACCCAGTACTTC. The chain uses TRBV10-2 and TRBJ2-1; 10 bases are shared with TRBD2. The J call is uncertain, as TRBJ2-5 better fits the DNA end. Germline CDR1 and CDR2: WSHSY and SAAADI. The CDR3 totals 12 residues.

The chain couples TRBV6-5 to TRBJ2-5; D is ambiguous. Trimming stripped 2 bases from V and 5 bases from J, with 15 bases between. This CDR3 spans 15 amino acids. The germline gives CDR1 MNHEY, CDR2 SVGAGI. DNA for the CDR3: TGTGCCAGCAGTTACAACTGGGCTTCGAAGGAGACCCAGTACTTC. The encoded protein is CASSYNWASKETQYF.